The 30 T cell receptor beta chains presented below share a single source sample, sequenced in a study of blood T cell repertoires in COVID-19. The method was immunoSEQ multiplex PCR; TCRdb's version includes in-frame clones alone and lacks a portion of them. The profile shows a few hundred thousand clones, 86% of them singletons. Sequenced material: PBMCs or T cells enriched from blood (not recorded which). These receptors were taken from a woman between 45 and 60 years old in a cohort exposed to, infected with or recovered from COVID-19 (not recorded which).

The gene calls are TRBV5-1 and TRBJ2-1; maybe TRBD1 (6 bases). Germline CDR1 and CDR2: SGHRS and YFSETQ. Trimming shortened V by 6 bases and J by 8 bases, and 18 bases separated the two germline ends. The CDR3 covers 14 residues. CDR3 sequence (DNA): TGCGCCAGCACCTTTAAACAGGGCTCCGATGAGCAGTTCTTC. Its translation is CASTFKQGSDEQFF.

This chain joins TRBV19 and TRBJ1-1, with D possibly matching TRBD1 (6 bases). The ends were cut back, 6 bases at V and 4 bases at J, with 15 bases in the middle. The CDR3 covers 14 residues. The germline CDR1 and CDR2 sequences are LNHDA and SQIVND (reference sequence). CDR3 in DNA: TGTGCCAGTAGGAAAGCAGGGGTGGCCACTGAAGCTTTCTTT. This codes for CASRKAGVATEAFF.

The J gene is TRBJ2-5, the V gene TRBV6-5, with TRBD1 identical over 7 bases. The CDR3 has 15 residues. V shed 7 bases and J 1 base; nucleotides not matched to a gene: 9. Germline CDR1 is MNHEY and CDR2 is SVGAGI. CDR3 protein: CASKGQSLPQETQYF. The CDR3 DNA reads TGTGCCAGCAAGGGACAGTCGCTCCCCCAAGAGACCCAGTACTTC.

DNA of the CDR3: TGTGCCAGCAGGGCGGGAGGTAGGGAAGGGGAAAAACTGTTTTTT. Its protein is CASRAGGREGEKLFF. This chain joins TRBV28 and TRBJ1-4; D is unresolved. In germline, CDR1 is MDHEN, CDR2 SYDVKM. V was cut by 6 bases and J by 8 bases, with 19 bases left in between. This CDR3 has 15 amino acids.

The chain recombines TRBV19 with TRBJ1-1; TRBD1 aligns across 7 bases. V was clipped by 5 bases and J by 4 bases; unmatched bases: 7. The CDR3 runs to 14 residues. CDR1 LNHDA and CDR2 SQIVND come from the germline V gene (reference sequence). This CDR3 is CASSPQGQTTEAFF. CDR3 sequence (DNA): TGTGCCAGTAGTCCTCAGGGACAGACCACTGAAGCTTTCTTT.

The chain links TRBV19 to TRBJ2-5, with TRBD1 matching 9 bases. V was pared by 1 base and J by 7 bases, with 7 bases of the junction left unmatched. Germline V CDR1 and CDR2: LNHDA, SQIVND (reference sequence). The CDR3 spans 15 residues. The CDR3 DNA reads TGTGCCAGTAGTATAGGGCCCGGACAGGGGCGGACCCAGTACTTC. As protein: CASSIGPGQGRTQYF. Full variable domain (rest looked up from reference TRBV19 and TRBJ2-5): DGGITQSPKYLFRKEGQNVTLSCEQNLNHDAMYWYRQDPGQGLRLIYYSQIVNDFQKGDIAEGYSVSREKKESFPLTVTSAQKNPTAFYLCASSIGPGQGRTQYFGPGTRLLVL.

The V gene is TRBV10-1, the J gene TRBJ1-1, with unresolved D. The CDR3 covers 11 residues. Germline V gene lookup returns CDR1 WNHNN and CDR2 SYGVQD (reference sequence). Trimming took off 2 bases at V and 11 bases at J, with 9 bases between the two ends. This chain's CDR3 is CASSEGPGAFF. CDR3 nucleotide sequence: TGCGCCAGCAGTGAGGGGCCGGGGGCTTTCTTT.

The chain couples TRBV7-3 to TRBJ2-5, with a weak D call TRBD2 (6 bases). The CDR3 totals 14 residues. V lost 6 bases to trimming and J lost 1 base, with 12 bases between them. The germline V gene encodes CDR1 SGHTA and CDR2 FQGTGA. The CDR3 region is CASSRGGSQETQYF. The CDR3 region has the DNA TGTGCCAGCAGTCGTGGGGGGTCCCAAGAGACCCAGTACTTC.

The gene calls are TRBV29-1 and TRBJ2-1; TRBD2 agrees at 7 bases. The J segment lost 8 bases and the V segment lost 8 bases, leaving 18 bases of the junction unmatched. Germline CDR1 SQVTM, CDR2 ANQGSEA. The CDR3 spans 15 residues. DNA for the CDR3: TGCAGCTACCGGGACTATAATAGGATGGCGGATGAGCAGTTCTTC. It yields the protein CSYRDYNRMADEQFF.

This chain joins TRBV3-1 (or the pseudogene TRBV3-2) and TRBJ2-2, with 15 nucleotides matching TRBD2. The germline V gene has CDR1 LGHDT and CDR2 YNNKEL (reference sequence). CDR3 length: 18 amino acids. Trimming removed 1 base from V and 11 bases from J; junction bases left unmatched: 11. CDR3 nucleotide sequence: TGTGCCAGCAGCCAAGCGTTTAGGACTAGCGGGGGGGCCGCTGAGCTGTTTTTT. Translated: CASSQAFRTSGGAAELFF.

This clone was counted only a few times. V gene TRBV27 combines with J gene TRBJ1-4; 8 nucleotides match TRBD1. Trimming cost V 5 bases and J 5 bases; bases outside gene matches: 7. The CDR3 length is 15 residues. The germline CDR1 and CDR2 sequences are MNHEY and SMNVEV (reference sequence). This CDR3 is CASSPRQGLNEKLFF. The CDR3 nucleotides are TGTGCCAGCAGTCCCCGACAGGGGTTGAATGAAAAACTGTTTTTT.

The chain combines TRBV21-1 with TRBJ1-2; TRBD1, the table's D call, was not compared with the DNA. TRBV21-1 is a pseudogene. This CDR3 is 14 amino acids long. The CDR3 nucleotides read TGTGCCAGCAGCAAAGCGGGCAGGCGCTATGGCTACACCTTC. It codes for CASSKAGRRYGYTF.

The V gene is TRBV20-1, the J gene TRBJ2-1; 8 nucleotides match TRBD2. Trimming removed 3 bases from V and 9 bases from J; junction bases left unmatched: 10. CDR3 length: 14 amino acids. Germline V gives CDR1 DFQATT, CDR2 SNEGSKA (reference sequence). The CDR3 DNA reads as TGCAGTGCTAGTGCCGGACTAGCTGCATCTGAGCAGTTCTTC. Protein: CSASAGLAASEQFF.

The V and J genes are TRBV5-6 and TRBJ1-2; D possibly corresponds to TRBD1 (5 bases). Germline V CDR1 and CDR2: SGHDT, YYEEEE. CDR3 size: 13 residues. V lost 4 bases and J 5 bases, leaving 12 bases between the germline ends. The CDR3 sequence: CASSPQGSYGYTF. CDR3 DNA sequence: TGTGCCAGCAGCCCCCAGGGTAGTTATGGCTACACCTTC.

The CDR3 sequence is CASRGGSNTEAFF. The CDR3 bases are TGTGCCAGCAGGGGGGGGTCGAACACTGAAGCTTTCTTT. The rearrangement links TRBV6-5 to TRBJ1-1; TRBD1 might be the D (5 bases). The CDR3 runs to 13 residues. V gave up 6 bases and J gave up 1 base, with 9 bases separating them. From germline, CDR1 is MNHEY and CDR2 SVGAGI.

The V call is TRBV4-3, the J call TRBJ2-2, with D perhaps matching TRBD1 (5 bases). Trimming shortened V by 8 bases and J by 1 base, and 11 bases separated the two germline ends. The CDR3 runs to 14 residues. CDR1 is LGHNA, CDR2 YSLEER, per germline. CDR3 DNA: TGCGCCAGCGCATGGACAAAGAACACCGGGGAGCTGTTTTTT. The encoded protein is CASAWTKNTGELFF.

The genes are TRBV11-2 and TRBJ1-6; TRBD1 is a possible D gene (5 bases). Per the germline V gene, CDR1 is SGHAT and CDR2 is FQNNGV. This CDR3 region has 16 residues. V shed 0 bases and J shed 9 bases, with 15 bases lying between them. The CDR3 loop reads CASSLEGLDIISPLHF. Here the CDR3 DNA reads TGTGCCAGCAGCTTAGAGGGGCTGGACATAATTTCACCCCTCCACTTT.

V is TRBV19 and J is TRBJ1-3; the match to TRBD1 covers 7 bases. The V gene's germline CDR1 is LNHDA and CDR2 SQIVND (reference sequence). This CDR3 is built from 15 residues. J was trimmed by 3 bases and V by 10 bases; bases with no gene match: 12. The CDR3 loop is CATRQTGRLGNTIYF. CDR3 coding DNA: TGTGCCACAAGACAGACAGGGCGGCTTGGAAACACCATATATTTT. Using reference TRBV19 and TRBJ1-3 for the parts outside the CDR3, the full variable domain is DGGITQSPKYLFRKEGQNVTLSCEQNLNHDAMYWYRQDPGQGLRLIYYSQIVNDFQKGDIAEGYSVSREKKESFPLTVTSAQKNPTAFYLCATRQTGRLGNTIYFGEGSWLTVV.

J is TRBJ2-1 and V is TRBV29-1; D may be TRBD1 (5 bases). V was cut by 6 bases and J by 8 bases, with 20 bases left in between. Germline values: CDR1 SQVTM, CDR2 ANQGSEA. The CDR3 has 14 residues. The CDR3 is CSVSPDNLSDEQFF. Written as DNA, the CDR3 is TGCAGCGTCTCCCCGGACAACCTATCCGATGAGCAGTTCTTC.

This rearrangement joins TRBV5-1 to TRBJ2-3; 9 nucleotides match TRBD1. The trim removed 4 bases at V and 0 bases at J, leaving 12 bases unmatched. From germline, CDR1 is SGHRS and CDR2 YFSETQ. This CDR3 contains 18 residues. The CDR3 protein is CASSVWGQGISSTDTQYF. The CDR3 nucleotides read TGCGCCAGCAGCGTTTGGGGACAGGGAATTTCTAGCACAGATACGCAGTATTTT.

V gene TRBV6-2 or TRBV6-3 combines with J gene TRBJ1-5; 8 nucleotides align to TRBD1. Trimming at V came to 6 bases and at J to 3 bases, leaving 7 bases not matched to a gene. Per the germline V gene, CDR1 is MNHEY and CDR2 is SVGEGT. The CDR3 runs 15 residues. CDR3 region: CASSLDRGHNQPQHF. CDR3 in DNA: TGTGCCAGCAGCCTCGACAGGGGTCACAATCAGCCCCAGCATTTT.

This clone has ten or more counts. In nucleotides, the CDR3 is TGTGCCAGCTCACCGAGACAGGGGGGGTACACTGAAGCTTTCTTT. Translating it yields CASSPRQGGYTEAFF. The chain is built from TRBV18 and TRBJ1-1, with 9 bases that match TRBD1. The V segment lost 3 bases and the J segment 3 bases; nucleotides outside the gene matches: 5. The CDR3 extends over 15 amino acids. Germline V gives CDR1 KGHSH, CDR2 LQKENI.

V gene TRBV11-3 combines with J gene TRBJ2-3; 8 nucleotides line up with TRBD1. Germline V lookup: CDR1 SGHNT, CDR2 YENEEA. V shed 4 bases, J shed 6 bases, and the junction held 9 bases outside the gene matches. CDR3 length equals 15 residues. CDR3 nucleotides: TGTGCCAGCAGCTCCCAGGGGGCTAGCCTGGATACGCAGTATTTT. This encodes CASSSQGASLDTQYF.

The genes are TRBV7-2 and TRBJ1-3; D is undetermined. The germline gives CDR1 SGHTA, CDR2 FQGNSA. The CDR3 runs 15 residues. The V end was cut by 3 bases, the J end by 0 bases, with 9 bases between. CDR3 loop: CASSFQRSSGNTIYF. The DNA of the CDR3 is TGTGCCAGCAGCTTTCAGCGGAGCTCTGGAAACACCATATATTTT.

The chain combines TRBV5-1 with TRBJ1-2; 8 nucleotides line up with TRBD1. Germline loops: CDR1 SGHRS, CDR2 YFSETQ. This CDR3 has 15 amino acids. V was clipped by 3 bases and J by 4 bases; unmatched bases: 8. The CDR3 nucleotides are TGCGCCAGCAGCTACACCGGGACAGGAGTCTATGGCTACACCTTC. Amino acids: CASSYTGTGVYGYTF.

This chain connects TRBV9 to TRBJ1-1; D is possibly TRBD1 (6 bases). The CDR3 consists of 15 residues. Trimming pared 0 bases from V and 0 bases from J, leaving 9 bases between. The germline V gene has CDR1 SGDLS and CDR2 YYNGEE. The CDR3 coding sequence is TGTGCCAGCAGCGTAGGAGGACAGCTGAACACTGAAGCTTTCTTT. Encoded protein: CASSVGGQLNTEAFF.

The J gene is TRBJ2-1, the V gene TRBV29-1, with 8 bases lining up with TRBD1. The V and J ends lost 4 bases and 3 bases, in that order; junction bases with no gene match: 8. The CDR3 has 15 amino acids. The germline V gene has CDR1 SQVTM and CDR2 ANQGSEA. In DNA, the CDR3 is TGCAGCGTTGTGTTTCCGGACAGGGACTACAATGAGCAGTTCTTC. This sequence encodes CSVVFPDRDYNEQFF.

The V call is TRBV5-1, the J call TRBJ2-7; 7 bases line up with TRBD1. After removal of 4 bases from V and 0 bases from J, the junction contained 4 bases not matched to a gene. Germline assignment: CDR1 SGHRS and CDR2 YFSETQ. The CDR3 loop spans 14 amino acids. CDR3 region: CASSTGQLSYEQYF. The CDR3 DNA follows: TGCGCCAGCAGCACGGGACAGCTCTCCTACGAGCAGTACTTC.

The J gene is TRBJ2-1, the V gene TRBV2; maybe TRBD2 (5 bases). V lost 3 bases and J 7 bases, leaving 16 bases between the germline ends. This CDR3 contains 15 residues. CDR1 is SNHLY and CDR2 is FYNNEI in the germline V gene. The CDR3 sequence: CASSEFGLLANEQFF. The CDR3 DNA follows: TGTGCCAGCAGTGAGTTCGGACTCCTCGCTAATGAGCAGTTCTTC.

This clone showed up just a few times. V and J are TRBV28 and TRBJ1-1; D is undetermined. V gave up 3 bases and J gave up 11 bases, with 13 bases separating them. Germline V gives CDR1 MDHEN, CDR2 SYDVKM. The CDR3 runs 12 residues. DNA of the CDR3: TGTGCCAGCAGTTTGGTCCCCTCTGGCGCTTTCTTT. The encoded protein is CASSLVPSGAFF.